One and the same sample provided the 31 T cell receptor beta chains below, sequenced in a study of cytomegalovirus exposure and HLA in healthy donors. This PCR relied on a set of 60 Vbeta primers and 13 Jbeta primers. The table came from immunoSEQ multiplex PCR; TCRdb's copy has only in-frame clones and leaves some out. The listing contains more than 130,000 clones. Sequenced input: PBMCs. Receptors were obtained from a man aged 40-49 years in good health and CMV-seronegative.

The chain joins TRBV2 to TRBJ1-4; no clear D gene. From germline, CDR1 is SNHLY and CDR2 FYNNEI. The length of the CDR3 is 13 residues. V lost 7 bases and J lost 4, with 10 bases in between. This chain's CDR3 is CASKYGFNEKLFF. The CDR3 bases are TGTGCCAGCAAGTACGGGTTTAATGAAAAACTGTTTTTT.

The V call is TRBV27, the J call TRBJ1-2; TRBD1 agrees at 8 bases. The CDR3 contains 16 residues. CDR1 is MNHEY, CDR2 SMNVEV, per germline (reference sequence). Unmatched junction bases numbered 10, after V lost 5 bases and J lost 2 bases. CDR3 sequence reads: CASSPGTGRSNYGYTF. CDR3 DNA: TGTGCCAGCAGTCCCGGGACAGGACGGTCCAACTATGGCTACACCTTC.

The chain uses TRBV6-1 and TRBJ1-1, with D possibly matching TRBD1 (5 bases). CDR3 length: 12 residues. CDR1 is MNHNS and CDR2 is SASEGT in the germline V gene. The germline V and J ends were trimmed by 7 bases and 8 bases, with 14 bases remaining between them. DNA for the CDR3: TGTGCCAGCACCCGACAGACGATAGAAGCTTTCTTT. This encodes CASTRQTIEAFF.

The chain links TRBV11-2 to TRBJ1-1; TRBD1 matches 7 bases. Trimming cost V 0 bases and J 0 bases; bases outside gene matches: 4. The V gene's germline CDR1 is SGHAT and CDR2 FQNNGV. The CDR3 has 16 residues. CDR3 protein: CASSLELGQVNTEAFF. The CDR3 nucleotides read TGTGCCAGCAGCTTAGAACTAGGACAGGTGAACACTGAAGCTTTCTTT.

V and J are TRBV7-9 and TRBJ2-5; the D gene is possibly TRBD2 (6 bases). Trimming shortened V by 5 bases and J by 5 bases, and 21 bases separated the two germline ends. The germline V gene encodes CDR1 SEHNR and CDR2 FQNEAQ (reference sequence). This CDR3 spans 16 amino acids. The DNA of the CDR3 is TGTGCCAGCAGCCCGCCAGGGAGTCGGGGGATGGAGACCCAGTACTTC. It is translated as CASSPPGSRGMETQYF.

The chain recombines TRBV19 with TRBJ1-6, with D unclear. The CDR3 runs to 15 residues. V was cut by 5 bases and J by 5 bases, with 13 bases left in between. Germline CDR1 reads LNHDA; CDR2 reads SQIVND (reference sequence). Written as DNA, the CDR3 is TGTGCCAGTAGTTCCGGGGAGGGAGATAATTCACCCCTCCACTTT. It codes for CASSSGEGDNSPLHF.

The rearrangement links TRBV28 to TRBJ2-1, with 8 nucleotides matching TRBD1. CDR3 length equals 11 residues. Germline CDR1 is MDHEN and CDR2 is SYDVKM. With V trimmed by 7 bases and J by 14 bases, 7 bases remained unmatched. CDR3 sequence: CASTQTGVKFF. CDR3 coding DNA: TGTGCCAGCACCCAGACAGGGGTCAAGTTCTTC.

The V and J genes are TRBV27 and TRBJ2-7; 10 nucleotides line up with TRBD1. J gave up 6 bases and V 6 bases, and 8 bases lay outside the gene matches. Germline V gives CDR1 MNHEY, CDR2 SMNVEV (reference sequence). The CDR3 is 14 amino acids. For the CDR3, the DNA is TGTGCCAGCAGGTACCGGGACAGGGGAGGCGAGCAGTACTTC. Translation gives CASRYRDRGGEQYF.

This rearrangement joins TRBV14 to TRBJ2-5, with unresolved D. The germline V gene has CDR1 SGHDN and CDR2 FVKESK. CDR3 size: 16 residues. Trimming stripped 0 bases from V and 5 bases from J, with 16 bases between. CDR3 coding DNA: TGTGCCAGCAGCCAAGAACAGTTGTTAGGTTGGGAGACCCAGTACTTC. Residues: CASSQEQLLGWETQYF.

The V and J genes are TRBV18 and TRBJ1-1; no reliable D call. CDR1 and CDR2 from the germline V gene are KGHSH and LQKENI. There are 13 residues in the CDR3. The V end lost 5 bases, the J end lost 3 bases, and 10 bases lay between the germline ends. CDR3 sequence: CASSAGMDTEAFF. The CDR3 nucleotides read TGTGCCAGCTCAGCGGGGATGGACACTGAAGCTTTCTTT. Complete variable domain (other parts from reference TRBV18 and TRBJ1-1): NAGVMQNPRHLVRRRGQEARLRCSPMKGHSHVYWYRQLPEEGLKFMVYLQKENIIDESGMPKERFSAEFPKEGPSILRIQQVVRGDSAAYFCASSAGMDTEAFFGQGTRLTVV.

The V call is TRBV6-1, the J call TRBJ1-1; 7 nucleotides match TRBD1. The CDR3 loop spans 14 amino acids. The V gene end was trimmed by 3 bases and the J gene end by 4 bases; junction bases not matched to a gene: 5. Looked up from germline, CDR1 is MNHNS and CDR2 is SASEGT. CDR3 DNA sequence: TGTGCCAGCAGTGAGACAGGGAGTTCCACTGAAGCTTTCTTT. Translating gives CASSETGSSTEAFF.

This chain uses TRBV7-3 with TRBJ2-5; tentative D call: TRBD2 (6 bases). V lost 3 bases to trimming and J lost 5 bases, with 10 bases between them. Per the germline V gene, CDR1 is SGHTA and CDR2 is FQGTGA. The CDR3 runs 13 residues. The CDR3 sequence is CASSLGLRETQYF. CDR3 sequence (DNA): TGTGCCAGCAGCTTGGGACTCCGGGAGACCCAGTACTTC. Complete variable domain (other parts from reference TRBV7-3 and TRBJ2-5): GAGVSQTPSNKVTEKGKYVELRCDPISGHTALYWYRQSLGQGPEFLIYFQGTGAADDSGLPNDRFFAVRPEGSVSTLKIQRTERGDSAVYLCASSLGLRETQYFGPGTRLLVL.

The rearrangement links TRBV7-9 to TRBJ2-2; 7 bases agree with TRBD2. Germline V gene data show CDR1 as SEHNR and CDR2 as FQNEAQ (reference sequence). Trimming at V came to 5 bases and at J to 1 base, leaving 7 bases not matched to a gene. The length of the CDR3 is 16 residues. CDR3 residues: CASSPRAGRNTGELFF. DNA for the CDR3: TGTGCCAGCAGCCCAAGAGCGGGGCGGAACACCGGGGAGCTGTTTTTT.

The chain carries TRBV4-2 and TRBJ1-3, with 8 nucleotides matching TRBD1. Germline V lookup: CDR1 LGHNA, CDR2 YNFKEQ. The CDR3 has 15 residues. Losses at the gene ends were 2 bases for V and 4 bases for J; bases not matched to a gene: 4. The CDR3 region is CASSQSRDRGNTIYF. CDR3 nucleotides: TGTGCCAGCAGCCAATCCCGGGACAGGGGAAACACCATATATTTT.

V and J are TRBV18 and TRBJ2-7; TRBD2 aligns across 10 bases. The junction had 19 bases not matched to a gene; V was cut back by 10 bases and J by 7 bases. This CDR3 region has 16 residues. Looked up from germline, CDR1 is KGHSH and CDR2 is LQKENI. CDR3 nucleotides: TGTGCCACAACGGAAAGGCTAGCGGGGGCCCTTGGGGAGCAGTACTTC. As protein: CATTERLAGALGEQYF.

The CDR3 here is CASSSDGQGRTEAFF. The CDR3 DNA is TGTGCCAGCAGCTCCGACGGACAGGGAAGGACTGAAGCTTTCTTT. The rearrangement uses TRBV11-1 and TRBJ1-1, with 8 bases that match TRBD1. The CDR3 loop spans 15 amino acids. The ends lost 4 bases at V and 5 bases at J; junction bases unmatched: 9. The germline gives CDR1 SGHAT, CDR2 FQDESV (reference sequence).

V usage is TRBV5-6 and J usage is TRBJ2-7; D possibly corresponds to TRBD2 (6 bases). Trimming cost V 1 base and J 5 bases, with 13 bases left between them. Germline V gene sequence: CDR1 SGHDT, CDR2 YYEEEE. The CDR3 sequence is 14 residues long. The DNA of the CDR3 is TGTGCCAGCAGCTTGACGGCGGGGAGCCACGAGCAGTACTTC. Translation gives CASSLTAGSHEQYF.

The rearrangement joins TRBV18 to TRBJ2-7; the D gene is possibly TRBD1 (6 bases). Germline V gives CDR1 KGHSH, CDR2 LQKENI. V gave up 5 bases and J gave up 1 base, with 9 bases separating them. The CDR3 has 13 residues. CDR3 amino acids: CASSGGLSYEQYF. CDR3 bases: TGTGCCAGCTCAGGGGGCTTATCCTACGAGCAGTACTTC. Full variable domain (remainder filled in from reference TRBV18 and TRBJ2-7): NAGVMQNPRHLVRRRGQEARLRCSPMKGHSHVYWYRQLPEEGLKFMVYLQKENIIDESGMPKERFSAEFPKEGPSILRIQQVVRGDSAAYFCASSGGLSYEQYFGPGTRLTVT.

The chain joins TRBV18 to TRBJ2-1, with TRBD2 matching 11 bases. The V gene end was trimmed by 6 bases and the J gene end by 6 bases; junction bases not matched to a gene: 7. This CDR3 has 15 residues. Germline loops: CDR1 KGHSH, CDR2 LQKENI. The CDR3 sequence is CASSRSGGAGNEQFF. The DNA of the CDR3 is TGTGCCAGCTCTCGTAGCGGGGGGGCCGGCAATGAGCAGTTCTTC.

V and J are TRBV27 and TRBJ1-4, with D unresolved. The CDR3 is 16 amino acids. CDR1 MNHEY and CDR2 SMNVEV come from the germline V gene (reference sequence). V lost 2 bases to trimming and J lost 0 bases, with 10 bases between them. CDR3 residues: CASSLTPAATNEKLFF. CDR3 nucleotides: TGTGCCAGCAGTTTAACCCCGGCGGCAACTAATGAAAAACTGTTTTTT.

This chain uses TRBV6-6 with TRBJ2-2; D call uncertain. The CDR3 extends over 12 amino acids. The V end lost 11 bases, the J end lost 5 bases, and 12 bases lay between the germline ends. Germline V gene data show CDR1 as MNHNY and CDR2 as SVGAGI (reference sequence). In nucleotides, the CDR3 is TGTGCCGGCCGAGAGGCGACCGGGGAGCTGTTTTTT. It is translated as CAGREATGELFF.

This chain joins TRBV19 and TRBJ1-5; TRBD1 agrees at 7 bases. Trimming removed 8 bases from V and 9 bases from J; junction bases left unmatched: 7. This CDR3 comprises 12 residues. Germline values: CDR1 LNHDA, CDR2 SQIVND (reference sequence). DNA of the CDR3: TGTGCCAGTCATCCGACAGGGAGGCCCCAGCATTTT. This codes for CASHPTGRPQHF.

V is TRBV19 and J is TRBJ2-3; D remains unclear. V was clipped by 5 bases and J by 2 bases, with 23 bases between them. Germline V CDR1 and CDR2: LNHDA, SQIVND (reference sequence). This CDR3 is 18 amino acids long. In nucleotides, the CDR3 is TGTGCCAGTAGTCCATCGGTACATGGTAGCAGTCCCACAGATACGCAGTATTTT. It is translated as CASSPSVHGSSPTDTQYF.

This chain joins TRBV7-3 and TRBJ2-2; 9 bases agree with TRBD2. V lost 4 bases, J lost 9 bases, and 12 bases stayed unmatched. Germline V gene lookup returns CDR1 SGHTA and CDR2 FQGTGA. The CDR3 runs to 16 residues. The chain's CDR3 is CASSSGAGGAVRELFF. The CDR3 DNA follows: TGTGCCAGCAGCTCGGGCGCGGGGGGGGCGGTCCGGGAGCTGTTTTTT.

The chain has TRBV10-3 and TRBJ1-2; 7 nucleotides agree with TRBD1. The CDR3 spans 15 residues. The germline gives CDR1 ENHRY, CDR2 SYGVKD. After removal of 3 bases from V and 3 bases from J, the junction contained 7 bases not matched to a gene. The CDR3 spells CAISDQGGTDYGYTF. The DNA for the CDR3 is TGTGCCATCAGTGACCAAGGTGGGACAGACTATGGCTACACCTTC.

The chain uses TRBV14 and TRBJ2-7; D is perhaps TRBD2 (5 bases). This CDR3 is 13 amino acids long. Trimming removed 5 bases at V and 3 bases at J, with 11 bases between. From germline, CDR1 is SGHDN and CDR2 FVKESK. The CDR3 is CASSWVSGYEQYF. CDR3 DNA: TGTGCCAGCAGCTGGGTGAGCGGCTACGAGCAGTACTTC.

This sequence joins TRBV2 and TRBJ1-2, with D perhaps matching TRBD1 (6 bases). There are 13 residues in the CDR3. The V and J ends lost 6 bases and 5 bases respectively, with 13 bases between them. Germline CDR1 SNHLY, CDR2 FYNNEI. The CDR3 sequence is CASSQGIGYGYTF. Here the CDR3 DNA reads TGTGCCAGCAGCCAGGGGATCGGGTATGGCTACACCTTC.

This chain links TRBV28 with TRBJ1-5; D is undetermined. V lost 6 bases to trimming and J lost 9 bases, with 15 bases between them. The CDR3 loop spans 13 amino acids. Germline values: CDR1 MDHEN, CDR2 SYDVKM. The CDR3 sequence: CASSSVNSLPQHF. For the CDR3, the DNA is TGTGCCAGCAGCTCAGTGAACAGTCTGCCCCAGCATTTT. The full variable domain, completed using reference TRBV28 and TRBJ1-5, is DVKVTQSSRYLVKRTGEKVFLECVQDMDHENMFWYRQDPGLGLRLIYFSYDVKMKEKGDIPEGYSVSREKKERFSLILESASTNQTSMYLCASSSVNSLPQHFGDGTRLSIL.

The CDR3 reads CAISGQGLDEQYF. CDR3 DNA: TGTGCCATCAGTGGACAGGGGCTTGACGAGCAGTACTTC. The chain joins TRBV10-3 to TRBJ2-7, with 8 bases identical to TRBD1. V lost 4 bases, J lost 5 bases, and 4 bases stayed unmatched. CDR1 ENHRY and CDR2 SYGVKD come from the germline V gene. The CDR3 totals 13 residues.

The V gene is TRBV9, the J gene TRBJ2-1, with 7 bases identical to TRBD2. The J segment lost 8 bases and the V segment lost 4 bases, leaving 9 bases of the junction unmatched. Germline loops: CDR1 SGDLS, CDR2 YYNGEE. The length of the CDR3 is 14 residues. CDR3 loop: CASSPTWGGDEQFF. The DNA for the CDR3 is TGTGCCAGCAGCCCAACTTGGGGGGGGGATGAGCAGTTCTTC.

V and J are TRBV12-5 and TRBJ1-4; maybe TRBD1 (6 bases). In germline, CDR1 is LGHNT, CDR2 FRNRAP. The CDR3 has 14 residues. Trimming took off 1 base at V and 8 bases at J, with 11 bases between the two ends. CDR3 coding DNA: TGTGCTAGTGGTTTGGACAGGGTGATGGAAAAACTGTTTTTT. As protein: CASGLDRVMEKLFF.